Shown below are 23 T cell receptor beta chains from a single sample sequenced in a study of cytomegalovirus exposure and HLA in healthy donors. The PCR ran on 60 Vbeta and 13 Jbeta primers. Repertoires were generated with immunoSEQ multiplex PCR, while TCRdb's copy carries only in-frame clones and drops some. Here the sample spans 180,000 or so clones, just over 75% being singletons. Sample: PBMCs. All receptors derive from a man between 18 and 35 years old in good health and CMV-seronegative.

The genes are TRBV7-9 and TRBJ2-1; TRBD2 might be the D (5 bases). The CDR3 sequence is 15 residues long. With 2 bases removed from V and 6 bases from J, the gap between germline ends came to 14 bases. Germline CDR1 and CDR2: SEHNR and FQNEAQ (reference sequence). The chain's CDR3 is CASSLTFTRVNEQFF. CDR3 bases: TGTGCCAGCAGCTTAACATTCACTAGGGTCAATGAGCAGTTCTTC.

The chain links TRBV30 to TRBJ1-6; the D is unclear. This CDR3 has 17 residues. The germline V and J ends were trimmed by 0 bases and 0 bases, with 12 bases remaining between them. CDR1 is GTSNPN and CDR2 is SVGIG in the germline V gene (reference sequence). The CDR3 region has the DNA TGTGCCTGGAGTGTATTCCCCCTAAGCTCCTATAATTCACCCCTCCACTTT. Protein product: CAWSVFPLSSYNSPLHF.

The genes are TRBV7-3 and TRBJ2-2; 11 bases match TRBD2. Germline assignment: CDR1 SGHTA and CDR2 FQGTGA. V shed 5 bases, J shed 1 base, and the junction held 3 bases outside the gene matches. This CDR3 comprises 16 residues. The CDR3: CASSPLAGGNTGELFF. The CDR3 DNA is TGTGCCAGCAGCCCGCTAGCGGGGGGGAACACCGGGGAGCTGTTTTTT.

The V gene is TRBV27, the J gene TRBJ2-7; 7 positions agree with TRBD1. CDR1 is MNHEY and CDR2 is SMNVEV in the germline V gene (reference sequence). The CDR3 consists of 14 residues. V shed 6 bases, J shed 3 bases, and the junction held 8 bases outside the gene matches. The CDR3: CASSPWTGHYEQYF. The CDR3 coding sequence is TGTGCCAGCAGCCCATGGACAGGACACTACGAGCAGTACTTC.

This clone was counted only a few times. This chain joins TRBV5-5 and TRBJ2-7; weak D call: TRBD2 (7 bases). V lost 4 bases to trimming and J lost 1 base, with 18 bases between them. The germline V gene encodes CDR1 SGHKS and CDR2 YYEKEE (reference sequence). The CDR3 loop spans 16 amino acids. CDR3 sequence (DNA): TGTGCCAGCAGCCTGGGGGGGGGCGGGGCTTCCTACGAGCAGTACTTC. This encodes CASSLGGGGASYEQYF.

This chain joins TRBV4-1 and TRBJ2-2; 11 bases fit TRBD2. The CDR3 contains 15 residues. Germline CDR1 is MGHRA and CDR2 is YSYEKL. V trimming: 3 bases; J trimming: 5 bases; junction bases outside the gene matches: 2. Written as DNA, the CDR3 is TGCGCCAGCAGCCACTTAGCGGGAGGGACCGGGGAGCTGTTTTTT. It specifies CASSHLAGGTGELFF.

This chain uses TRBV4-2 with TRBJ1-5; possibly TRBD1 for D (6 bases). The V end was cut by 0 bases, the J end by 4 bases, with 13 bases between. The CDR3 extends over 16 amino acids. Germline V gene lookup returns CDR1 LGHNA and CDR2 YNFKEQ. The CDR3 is CASSQEVGGQNQPQHF. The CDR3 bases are TGTGCCAGCAGCCAAGAGGTGGGGGGGCAAAATCAGCCCCAGCATTTT.

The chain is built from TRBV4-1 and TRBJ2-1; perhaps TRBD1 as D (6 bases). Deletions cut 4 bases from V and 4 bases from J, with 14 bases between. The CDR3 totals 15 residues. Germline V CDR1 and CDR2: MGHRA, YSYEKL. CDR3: CASSRNRDKYNEQFF. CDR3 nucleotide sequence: TGCGCCAGCAGCCGGAATAGGGACAAGTACAATGAGCAGTTCTTC.

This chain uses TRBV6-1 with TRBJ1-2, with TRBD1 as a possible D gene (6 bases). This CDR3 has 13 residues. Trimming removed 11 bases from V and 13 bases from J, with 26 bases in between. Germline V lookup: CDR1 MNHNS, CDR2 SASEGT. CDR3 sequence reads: CAGAAVQGAFCTF. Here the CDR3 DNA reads TGTGCCGGAGCGGCCGTACAGGGAGCCTTCTGCACCTTC.

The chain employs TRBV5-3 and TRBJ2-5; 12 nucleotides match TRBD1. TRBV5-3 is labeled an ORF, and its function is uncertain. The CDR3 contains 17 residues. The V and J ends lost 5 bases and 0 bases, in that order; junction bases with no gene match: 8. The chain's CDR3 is CARRPGTGGMYQETQYF. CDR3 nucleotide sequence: TGTGCCAGAAGACCCGGGACAGGGGGCATGTACCAAGAGACCCAGTACTTC.

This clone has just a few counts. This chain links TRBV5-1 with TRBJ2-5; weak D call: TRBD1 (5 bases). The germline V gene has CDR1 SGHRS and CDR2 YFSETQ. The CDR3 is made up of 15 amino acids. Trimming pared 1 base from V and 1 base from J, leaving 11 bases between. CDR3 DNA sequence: TGCGCCAGCAGCTTGATGTGGGGCGGCCAAGAGACCCAGTACTTC. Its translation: CASSLMWGGQETQYF. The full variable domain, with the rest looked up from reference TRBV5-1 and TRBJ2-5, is KAGVTQTPRYLIKTRGQQVTLSCSPISGHRSVSWYQQTPGQGLQFLFEYFSETQRNKGNFPGRFSGRQFSNSRSEMNVSTLELGDSALYLCASSLMWGGQETQYFGPGTRLLVL.

CDR3 bases: TGTGCCAGCAGCGTAGCTCCGGGACAGGCGTATGGCTACACCTTC. This encodes CASSVAPGQAYGYTF. The chain employs TRBV9 and TRBJ1-2; 8 bases line up with TRBD1. J gave up 5 bases and V 0 bases, and 6 bases lay outside the gene matches. In germline, CDR1 is SGDLS, CDR2 YYNGEE. This CDR3 is 15 amino acids long.

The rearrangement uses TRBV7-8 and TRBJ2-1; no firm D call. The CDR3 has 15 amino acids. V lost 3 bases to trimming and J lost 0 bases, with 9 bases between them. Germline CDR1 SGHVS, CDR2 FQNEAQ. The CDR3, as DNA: TGTGCCAGCAGCTTTCCAGCGAGCTCCTACAATGAGCAGTTCTTC. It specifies CASSFPASSYNEQFF.

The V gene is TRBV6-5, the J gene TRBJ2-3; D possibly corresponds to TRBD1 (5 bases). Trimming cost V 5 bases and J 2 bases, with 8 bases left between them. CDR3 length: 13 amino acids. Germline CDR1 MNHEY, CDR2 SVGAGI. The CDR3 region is CASSRQYTDTQYF. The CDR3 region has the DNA TGTGCCAGCAGTAGACAGTACACAGATACGCAGTATTTT.

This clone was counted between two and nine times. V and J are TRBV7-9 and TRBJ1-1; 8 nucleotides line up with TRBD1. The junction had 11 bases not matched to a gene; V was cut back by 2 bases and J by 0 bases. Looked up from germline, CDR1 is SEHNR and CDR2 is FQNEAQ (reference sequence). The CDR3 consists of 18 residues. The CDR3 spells CASSLTPDREDMNTEAFF. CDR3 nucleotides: TGTGCCAGCAGCTTAACACCGGACAGGGAAGACATGAACACTGAAGCTTTCTTT.

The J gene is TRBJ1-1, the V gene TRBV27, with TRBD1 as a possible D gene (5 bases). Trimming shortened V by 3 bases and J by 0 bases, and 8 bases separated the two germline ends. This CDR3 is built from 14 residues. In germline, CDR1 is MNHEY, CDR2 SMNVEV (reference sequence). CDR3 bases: TGTGCCAGCAGTTTTGGAGGGGTGAACACTGAAGCTTTCTTT. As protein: CASSFGGVNTEAFF.

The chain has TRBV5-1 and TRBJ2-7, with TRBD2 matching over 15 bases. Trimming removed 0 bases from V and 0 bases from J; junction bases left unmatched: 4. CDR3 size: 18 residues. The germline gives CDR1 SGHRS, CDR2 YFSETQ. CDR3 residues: CASSLDGTSGGSSYEQYF. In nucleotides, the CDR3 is TGCGCCAGCAGCTTGGACGGGACTAGCGGGGGGAGCTCCTACGAGCAGTACTTC.

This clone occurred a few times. The DNA for the CDR3 is TGTGCCAGCAGTTATCGGCGGACTAATGAAAAACTGTTTTTT. Its protein product is CASSYRRTNEKLFF. The chain is built from TRBV6-5 and TRBJ1-4; no reliable D call. Trimming removed 3 bases at V and 2 bases at J, with 7 bases between. Germline V gives CDR1 MNHEY, CDR2 SVGAGI. This CDR3 is built from 14 residues.

CDR3 amino acids: CASRMTGEGYGYTF. CDR3 sequence (DNA): TGCGCCAGCAGGATGACAGGGGAGGGCTATGGCTACACCTTC. This sequence joins TRBV5-1 and TRBJ1-2; 8 bases fit TRBD1. V was clipped by 5 bases and J by 4 bases; unmatched bases: 7. Germline V gene lookup returns CDR1 SGHRS and CDR2 YFSETQ. The CDR3 contains 14 residues.

The CDR3 sequence: CAKPSGAVHQPQHF. CDR3 in DNA: TGTGCCAAACCATCAGGGGCGGTACATCAGCCCCAGCATTTT. This chain links TRBV6-5 with TRBJ1-5; the D gene is possibly TRBD1 (6 bases). Germline lookup yields CDR1 MNHEY and CDR2 SVGAGI. V lost 10 bases and J 5 bases, leaving 18 bases between the germline ends. The CDR3 has 14 amino acids.

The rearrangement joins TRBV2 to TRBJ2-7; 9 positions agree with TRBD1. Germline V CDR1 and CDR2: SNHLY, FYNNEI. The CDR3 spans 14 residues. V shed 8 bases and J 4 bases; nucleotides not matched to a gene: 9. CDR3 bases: TGTGCCAGCTATGGGGACAGGGAACTTTACGAGCAGTACTTC. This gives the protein CASYGDRELYEQYF.

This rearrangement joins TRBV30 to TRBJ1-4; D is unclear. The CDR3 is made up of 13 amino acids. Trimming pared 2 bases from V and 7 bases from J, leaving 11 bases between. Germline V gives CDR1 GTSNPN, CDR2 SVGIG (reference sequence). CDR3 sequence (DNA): TGTGCCTGGAGTAAGATCCTCGGTGAAAAACTGTTTTTT. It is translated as CAWSKILGEKLFF.

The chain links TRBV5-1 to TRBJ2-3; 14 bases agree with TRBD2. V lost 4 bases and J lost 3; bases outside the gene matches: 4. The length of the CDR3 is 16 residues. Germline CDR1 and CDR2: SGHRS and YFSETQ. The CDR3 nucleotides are TGCGCCAGCAGCCTAAGACTAGCGGGGGGGACAGATACGCAGTATTTT. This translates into CASSLRLAGGTDTQYF.